This T cell receptor (beta chain) originates from a study of STAT5B mutations in CD4+ large granular lymphocyte leukemia (dated by TCRdb to between 2021 and 2023). For the wider study: Among healthy controls, the CDR3 'QG' motif was associated with a particular HLA allele. Flow cytometry performed on FACSCanto II or FACSVerse showed that the purified fractions had more than 95% purity among lymphocytes. The study compared the TCRbeta repertoires of patients with CD4+ T-cell large granular lymphocyte leukemia against the TCRbeta repertoires of healthy blood donors. Overall results and qualifications from the work: TRBV06-family usage was enriched among the top patient clones (8/27) compared with healthy controls (2/35). Greater clonality appeared to be present in CD4-sorted patient repertoires than in healthy CD4+ repertoires, and the difference was retained after the putative leukemic clones were removed. The main leukemic clonotypes were found to be private to each patient, although approximately 26% of the main leukemic clonotypes were detected at low frequency in the non-leukemic repertoires of other patients. Data were not HLA-matched; higher clonality in CD4+ versus CD8+ T-LGLL could reflect the relatively small sample size.

Via the germline V gene, CDR1 is KGHSH and CDR2 LQKENI. V trim: 3 bases; J trim: 3 bases; unmatched bases: 11. Its CDR3 holds 16 amino acids, cysteine through phenylalanine. Left in the record is the CDR3 DNA by itself, 48 bases read in frame from the first base. Points on this clone: The target of this receptor is not known. Qualities for individual bases were not recorded, and no much larger clone is one base off.

The immunoSEQ assay at survey resolution was applied to genomic DNA for sequencing of TCRbeta rearrangements. On the study's bioinformatics: In the TCR sequencing data, the smallest productive clonotype frequency that could be detected was 2.59 x 10-5. Analyses included only productive TCRbeta rearrangements, meaning complete and in-frame sequences. Simpson clonality, calculated in the immunoSEQ Analyzer version 3.0, was used as the measure of sample clonality. Based on frequency, clones were grouped as very rare, small, medium, large (1-20%) or hyperexpanded (>20%). Generation probabilities were estimated with OLGA 1.2.3, V-gene circos plots were made with VDJtools, specificities were searched in VDJdb, and CDR3 motifs were identified with GLIPH. TCRdb carries this immuneACCESS record with in-frame sequences only. Its versions omit some clonotypes, under half of them owing to an unresolved V gene in the studies checked, with the rest unexplained. V and J calls and clone size are copied from that table; D and trimming were computed from the DNA. The sample table contains under 40,000 clones; only one count was recorded for 75% to 85% of them. Roughly 2% of the sample is in the top ten clones.

Buffy coats from 35 to 40 blood donors, supplied by the Finnish Red Cross blood service, were used as healthy controls. All TCR-sequenced material derived from peripheral blood: patient blood samples and healthy donor buffy coats. Peripheral blood mononuclear cells were isolated by Ficoll-Hypaque gradient centrifugation. CD4+ cells were magnetically purified from the buffy coats of healthy controls. The Gentra Puregene Cell and Tissue kit was used to extract genomic DNA, and a Qubit 2.0 fluorometer was used to measure the amount of genomic DNA. This receptor was obtained from a human donor in good health. Sequencing was performed on CD4+ T cells from blood buffy coats. The sequence links TRBV18 to TRBJ2-7, with 7 middle bases fitting TRBD2. The DNA is as follows: TGTGCCAGCTCACCTAAGTCCAGCGGGAATTTCTACGAGCAGTACTTC. It codes for CASSPKSSGNFYEQYF. The variable domain in full, with residues beyond the CDR3 obtained from the reference TRBV18 and TRBJ2-7 genes, is NAGVMQNPRHLVRRRGQEARLRCSPMKGHSHVYWYRQLPEEGLKFMVYLQKENIIDESGMPKERFSAEFPKEGPSILRIQQVVRGDSAAYFCASSPKSSGNFYEQYFGPGTRLTVT.